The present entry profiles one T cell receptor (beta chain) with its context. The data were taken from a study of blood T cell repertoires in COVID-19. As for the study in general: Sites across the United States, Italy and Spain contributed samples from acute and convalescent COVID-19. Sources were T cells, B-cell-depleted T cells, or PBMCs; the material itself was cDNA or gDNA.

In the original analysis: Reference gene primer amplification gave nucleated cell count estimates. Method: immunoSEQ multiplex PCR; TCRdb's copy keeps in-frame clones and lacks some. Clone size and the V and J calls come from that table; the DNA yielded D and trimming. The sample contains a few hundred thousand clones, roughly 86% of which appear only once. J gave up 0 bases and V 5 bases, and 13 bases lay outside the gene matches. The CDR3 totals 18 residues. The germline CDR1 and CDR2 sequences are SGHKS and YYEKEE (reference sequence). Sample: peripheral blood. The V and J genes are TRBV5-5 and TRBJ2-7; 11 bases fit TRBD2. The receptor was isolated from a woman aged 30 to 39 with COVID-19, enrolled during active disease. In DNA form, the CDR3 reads TGTGCCAGCAGGGGGGGACTAGCGGAGGCCGCTTTCTCCTACGAGCAGTACTTC. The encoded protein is CASRGGLAEAAFSYEQYF.